This T cell receptor (beta chain) appears in the sequencing data of a study of human T cells and chemical hapten exposure (dated by TCRdb to about 2021). For the wider study: For sensitization, 2% DPC in acetone was applied to a roughly 2 cm by roughly 2 cm area of upper inner arm skin. Throughout the roughly 25-week study period, patients were also given weekly therapeutic DPC doses on the scalp. Patch testing was performed on the upper back with Finn chambers containing 0.01% DPC, and the patch tests were scored after 6 days according to International Contact Dermatitis Research Group standards. The patient cohort, mostly female, included alopecia areata with under or over 50% scalp involvement, alopecia totalis and alopecia universalis. The libraries were sequenced as a pool, and the TCR yield per sample differed mostly because of small variations in library volumes within the pool. This study followed changes in the peripheral blood TCR repertoire in vivo during primary and secondary sensitization of alopecia patients to the hapten diphenylcyclopropenone (DPC). Blood samples were taken from patients before sensitization (week 0) and at 2, 6 and about 24 weeks after DPC sensitization. Nearly 30 alopecia patients gave blood for TCR sequencing at one to four time points (pre-sensitization, 2, 6 and 24 weeks). General study outcomes and caveats: Significantly more large CDR3 similarity clusters were formed by expanded TCRs than by pre-sensitization or healthy control sets, consistent with antigen-driven responses. Repeated subsampling changed both the strength of the expansion versus patch-test correlation and the threshold at which that correlation became significant. The number of TCRs above 1 in 1000 frequency did not change with DPC sensitization; there was no evidence of global repertoire structure alterations. Patch test score was positively correlated with the number of PT1 expanded TCRs, with significance at thresholds 8, 16 and 32 but not at 4. Because all patients had alopecia, a presumed autoimmune disease, the immune response of the patients might differ from that of healthy individuals.

The germline V gene (reference sequence) sets CDR1 to SEHNR and CDR2 to FQNEAQ. Taken from cysteine to phenylalanine, the CDR3 has 15 residues. Solely the CDR3 DNA is kept, with 45 bases framed from the first base. At the junction V is shortened by 0 bases and J by 5 bases; bases outside the gene matches: 3. The method was RACE. The run used a NextSeq 500. Library preparation attached unique molecular identifiers to individual cDNA molecules for quantitative, reproducible TCR counting. Each blood RNA sample was used to sequence both TCR alpha and TCR beta chains. On the authors' methods: Samples had a median of roughly 99,000 TCRs, with a range from roughly 20,000 to 690,600. V, J and CDR3 annotation of the TCR reads was carried out using the Decombinator software suite. For PS versus PT1 abundance plots, all samples were subsampled to the same number of TCRs (28,000). Expanded TCRs were defined as absent before sensitization and observed at least eight times at the 2-week time point. The raw public reads went through TCRdb reprocessing: fastp at Q25, MiXCR clone calling, in-frame beta chains kept. Each record represents a unique CDR3 protein, reported with the most common genes and DNA among its rows. The V and J calls and clone size are TCRdb's, not the authors'. The sample includes 80,000 or so distinct CDR3 sequences, with around 10% observed a single time. In total, the top ten clones hold roughly 4.2% of the sample.

This clonotype was seen many times. What antigen it recognizes has not been identified. One base away there is no much larger clone; base qualities are not given. Reading the label with the study, this specimen's time point is: patch test 1, 2 weeks after DPC sensitization. The treatment or condition label of this sample denotes: therapeutic diphenylcyclopropenone sensitization with weekly scalp DPC. Blood at each patch-test visit was drawn before the patch test was applied. To be eligible, patients had to be aged 18 to 70, diagnosed with alopecia and judged suitable for DPC therapy, while pregnant patients were excluded. Total RNA was extracted from unfractionated whole blood that had been collected in Tempus Blood RNA tubes.

The TCR sequence derives from a woman between 50 and 59 years old with alopecia areata. Some clones in this sample may be carry-over from other donors' samples. The input for sequencing was whole blood, taken in connection with sensitization to the hapten diphenylcyclopropenone (DPC). The chain employs TRBV7-9 and TRBJ1-2; 10 junctional bases match TRBD1. The nucleotide sequence is TGTGCCAGCAGCTTAGCTGGACAGGGGGTATATGGCTACACCTTC. Its coded protein is CASSLAGQGVYGYTF.